Listed below are T cell receptor beta chains from one sample, sequenced in a study of molecular identifiers for immune sequencing clone quantification. One entry per CDR3 protein results from TCRdb running MiXCR on the PCR reads. Seen here are some 94,000 distinct CDR3 sequences, 25% observed once, and the top ten hold about 0.73%. The sequenced sample consisted of naive CD8+ T cells from blood, with Jurkat cell RNA spiked in. The receptors here all came from a human donor in good health. Some libraries in this study had Jurkat cell RNA spiked in. CDR3s include the opening cysteine and the closing phenylalanine or tryptophan. Clone size is stated in some rows and not others, as once, few, many or a class when expanded.

length: 14
V: TRBV6-5
J: TRBJ2-1
size: -
CDR3: CASSLAGEANEQFF

length: 14
V: TRBV12-3/TRBV12-4
J: TRBJ2-1
size: few
CDR3: CASSFTSGRIEQFF

length: 14
V: TRBV5-4
J: TRBJ1-1
size: -
CDR3: CASTRALEGTEAFF

length: 14
V: TRBV5-6
J: TRBJ2-3
size: many
CDR3: CASSREGGTDTQYF

length: 13
V: TRBV6-5
J: TRBJ2-7
size: many
CDR3: CASSYSAGVEQYF

length: 15
V: TRBV5-1
J: TRBJ1-3
size: -
CDR3: CASSLAAASGNTIYF

length: 17
V: TRBV13
J: TRBJ1-1
size: -
CDR3: CASSSRGELIMNTEAFF

length: 13
V: TRBV6-5
J: TRBJ2-7
size: many
CDR3: CASSYWGSYEQYF

length: 16
V: TRBV10-3
J: TRBJ2-6
size: few
CDR3: CAISQGGDSGANVLTF

length: 18
V: TRBV6-2/TRBV6-3
J: TRBJ2-1
size: few
CDR3: CASSPGPKGVFKINEQFF

length: 13
V: TRBV7-9
J: TRBJ1-1
size: many
CDR3: CASMVSEIPEAFF

length: 16
V: TRBV27
J: TRBJ2-7
size: few
CDR3: CASNPQASGSLYEQYF

length: 14
V: TRBV5-1
J: TRBJ1-1
size: -
CDR3: CASSLLGFDTEAFF

length: 12
V: TRBV9
J: TRBJ2-2
size: many
CDR3: CASSVGSGELFF

length: 12
V: TRBV28
J: TRBJ2-5
size: many
CDR3: CATEGGEETQYF

length: 15
V: TRBV5-8
J: TRBJ2-5
size: -
CDR3: CASSLVLSTGETQYF

length: 15
V: TRBV7-9
J: TRBJ2-7
size: many
CDR3: CASSPVGALSYEQYF

length: 13
V: TRBV30
J: TRBJ2-4
size: -
CDR3: CALLQEAKNIQYF

length: 14
V: TRBV28
J: TRBJ1-1
size: many
CDR3: CASSWGTRNTEAFF

length: 13
V: TRBV5-4
J: TRBJ2-5
size: many
CDR3: CASGYSGIETQYF

length: 13
V: TRBV20-1
J: TRBJ2-7
size: -
CDR3: CSARSGQGYEQYF

length: 13
V: TRBV7-6
J: TRBJ2-1
size: once
CDR3: CASSFNIESEQFF

length: 14
V: TRBV5-8
J: TRBJ2-7
size: few
CDR3: CASNPGQGLGEQYF

length: 14
V: TRBV27
J: TRBJ1-2
size: few
CDR3: CASSSGDYNYGYTF

length: 16
V: TRBV10-3
J: TRBJ2-3
size: -
CDR3: CAISDPSGIGTDTQYF